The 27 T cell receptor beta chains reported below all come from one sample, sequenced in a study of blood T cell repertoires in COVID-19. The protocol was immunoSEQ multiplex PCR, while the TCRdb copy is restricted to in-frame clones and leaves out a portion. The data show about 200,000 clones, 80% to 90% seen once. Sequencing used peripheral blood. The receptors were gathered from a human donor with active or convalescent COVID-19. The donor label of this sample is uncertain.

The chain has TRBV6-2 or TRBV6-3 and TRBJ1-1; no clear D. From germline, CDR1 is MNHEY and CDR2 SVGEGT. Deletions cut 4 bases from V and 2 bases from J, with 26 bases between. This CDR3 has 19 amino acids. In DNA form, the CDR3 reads TGTGCCAGCAGTTCCGCGGAGGGAAAGGGAATGTGGGGAAACACTGAAGCTTTCTTT. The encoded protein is CASSSAEGKGMWGNTEAFF.

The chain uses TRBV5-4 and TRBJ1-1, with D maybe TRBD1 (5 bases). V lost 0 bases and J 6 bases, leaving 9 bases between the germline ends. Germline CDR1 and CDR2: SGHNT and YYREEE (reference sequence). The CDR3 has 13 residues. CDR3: CASSLGEGAEAFF. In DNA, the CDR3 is TGTGCCAGCAGCTTGGGGGAAGGGGCTGAAGCTTTCTTT.

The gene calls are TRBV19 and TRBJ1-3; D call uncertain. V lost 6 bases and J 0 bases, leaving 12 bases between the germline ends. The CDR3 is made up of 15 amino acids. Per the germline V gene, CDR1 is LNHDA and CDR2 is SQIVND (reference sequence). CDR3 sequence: CASRVGRLSGNTIYF. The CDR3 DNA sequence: TGTGCCAGTAGGGTCGGCAGACTCTCTGGAAACACCATATATTTT.

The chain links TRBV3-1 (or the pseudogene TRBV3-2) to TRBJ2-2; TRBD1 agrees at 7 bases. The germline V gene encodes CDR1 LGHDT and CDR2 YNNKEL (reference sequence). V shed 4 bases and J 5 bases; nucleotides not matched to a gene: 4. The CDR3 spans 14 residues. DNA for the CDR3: TGTGCCAGCAGCCTAAGACAGGGTACCGGGGAGCTGTTTTTT. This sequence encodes CASSLRQGTGELFF.

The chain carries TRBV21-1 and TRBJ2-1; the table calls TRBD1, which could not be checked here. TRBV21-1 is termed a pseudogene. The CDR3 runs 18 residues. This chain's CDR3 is CASSENRGRVADYNEQFF. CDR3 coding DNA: TGTGCCAGCAGCGAGAACAGGGGTCGGGTAGCAGACTACAATGAGCAGTTCTTC.

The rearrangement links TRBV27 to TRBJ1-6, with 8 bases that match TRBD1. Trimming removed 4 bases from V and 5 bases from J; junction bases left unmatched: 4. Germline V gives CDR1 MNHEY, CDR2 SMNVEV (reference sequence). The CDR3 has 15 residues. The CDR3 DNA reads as TGTGCCAGCAGTTCCAGGGGGCCGAATAATTCACCCCTCCACTTT. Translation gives CASSSRGPNNSPLHF.

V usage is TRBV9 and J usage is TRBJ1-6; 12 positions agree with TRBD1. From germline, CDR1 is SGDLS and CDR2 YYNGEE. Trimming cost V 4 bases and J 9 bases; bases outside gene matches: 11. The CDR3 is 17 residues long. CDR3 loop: CASSLRGTGGGISPLHF. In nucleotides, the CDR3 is TGTGCCAGCAGCCTTAGAGGGACAGGGGGCGGGATTTCACCCCTCCACTTT.

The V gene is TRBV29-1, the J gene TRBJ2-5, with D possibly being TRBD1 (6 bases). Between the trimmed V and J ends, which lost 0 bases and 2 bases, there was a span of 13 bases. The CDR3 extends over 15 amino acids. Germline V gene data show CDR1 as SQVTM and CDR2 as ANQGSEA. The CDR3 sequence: CSVEDWRTDQETQYF. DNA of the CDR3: TGCAGCGTTGAAGACTGGCGGACAGATCAAGAGACCCAGTACTTC. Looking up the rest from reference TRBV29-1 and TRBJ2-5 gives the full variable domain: SAVISQKPSRDICQRGTSLTIQCQVDSQVTMMFWYRQQPGQSLTLIATANQGSEATYESGFVIDKFPISRPNLTFSTLTVSNMSPEDSSIYLCSVEDWRTDQETQYFGPGTRLLVL.

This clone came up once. CDR3 residues: CASSHSGGSTDTQYF. CDR3 in DNA: TGTGCCAGCAGCCATAGCGGGGGCTCCACAGATACGCAGTATTTT. The chain combines TRBV3-1 (or the pseudogene TRBV3-2) with TRBJ2-3; 9 bases are shared with TRBD2. The CDR3 runs to 15 residues. With V trimmed by 3 bases and J by 2 bases, 3 bases remained unmatched. The germline CDR1 and CDR2 sequences are LGHDT and YNNKEL (reference sequence).

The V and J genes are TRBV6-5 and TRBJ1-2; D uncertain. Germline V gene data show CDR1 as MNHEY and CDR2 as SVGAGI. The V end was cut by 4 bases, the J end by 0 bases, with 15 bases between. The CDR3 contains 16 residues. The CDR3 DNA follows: TGTGCCAGCAGTTCGAAAGGAGCCCCCACTAACTATGGCTACACCTTC. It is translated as CASSSKGAPTNYGYTF.

The DNA of the CDR3 is TGCGCCAGCAGCCAAGATTCAGCGGGGGGCAAGCAGTTCTTC. Translating it yields CASSQDSAGGKQFF. The rearrangement joins TRBV4-3 to TRBJ2-1, with 9 positions matching TRBD2. J gave up 11 bases and V 0 bases, and 5 bases lay outside the gene matches. Germline CDR1 is LGHNA and CDR2 is YSLEER. This CDR3 is built from 14 residues.

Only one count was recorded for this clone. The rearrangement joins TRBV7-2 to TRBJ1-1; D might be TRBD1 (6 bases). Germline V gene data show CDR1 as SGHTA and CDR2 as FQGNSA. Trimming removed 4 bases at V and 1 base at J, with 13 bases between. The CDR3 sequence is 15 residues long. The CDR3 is CASSSKTGSNTEAFF. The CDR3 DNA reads TGTGCCAGCAGCTCGAAGACAGGATCGAACACTGAAGCTTTCTTT.

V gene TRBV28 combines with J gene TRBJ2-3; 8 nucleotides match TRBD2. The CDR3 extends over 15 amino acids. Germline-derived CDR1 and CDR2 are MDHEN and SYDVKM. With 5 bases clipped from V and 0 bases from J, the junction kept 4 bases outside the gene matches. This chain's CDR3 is CASSPTSVSTDTQYF. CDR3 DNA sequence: TGTGCCAGCAGTCCGACTAGCGTAAGCACAGATACGCAGTATTTT. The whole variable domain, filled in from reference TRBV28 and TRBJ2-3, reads DVKVTQSSRYLVKRTGEKVFLECVQDMDHENMFWYRQDPGLGLRLIYFSYDVKMKEKGDIPEGYSVSREKKERFSLILESASTNQTSMYLCASSPTSVSTDTQYFGPGTRLTVL.

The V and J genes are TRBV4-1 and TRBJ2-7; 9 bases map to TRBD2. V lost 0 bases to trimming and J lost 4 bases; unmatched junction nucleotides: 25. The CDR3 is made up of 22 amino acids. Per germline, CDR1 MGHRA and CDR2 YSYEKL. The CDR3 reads CASSQEGLRGGISGLARYEQYF. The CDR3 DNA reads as TGCGCCAGCAGCCAAGAAGGTTTAAGAGGAGGGATCTCGGGACTAGCTAGGTACGAGCAGTACTTC.

CDR3 bases: TGTGCCAGCAGCTCCATAGCGGGACAGACGGGAAATGAGCAGTTCTTC. It is translated as CASSSIAGQTGNEQFF. This rearrangement joins TRBV5-5 to TRBJ2-1; D perhaps matches TRBD2 (8 bases). From germline, CDR1 is SGHKS and CDR2 YYEKEE (reference sequence). V lost 3 bases to trimming and J lost 7 bases, with 20 bases between them. The CDR3 length is 16 residues.

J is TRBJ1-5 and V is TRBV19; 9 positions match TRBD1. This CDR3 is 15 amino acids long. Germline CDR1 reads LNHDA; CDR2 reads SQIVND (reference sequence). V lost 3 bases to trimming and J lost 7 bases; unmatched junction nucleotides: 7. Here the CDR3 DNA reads TGTGCCAGTAGTATGGGGAGACAGGGGGTCCAGCCCCAGCATTTT. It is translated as CASSMGRQGVQPQHF.

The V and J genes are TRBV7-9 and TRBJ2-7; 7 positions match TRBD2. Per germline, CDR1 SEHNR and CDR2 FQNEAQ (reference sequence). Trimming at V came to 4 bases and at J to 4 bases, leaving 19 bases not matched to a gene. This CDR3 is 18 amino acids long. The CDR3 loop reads CASSSDVGRAGFVYEQYF. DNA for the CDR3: TGTGCCAGCAGCTCTGATGTTGGGAGGGCCGGATTCGTTTACGAGCAGTACTTC.

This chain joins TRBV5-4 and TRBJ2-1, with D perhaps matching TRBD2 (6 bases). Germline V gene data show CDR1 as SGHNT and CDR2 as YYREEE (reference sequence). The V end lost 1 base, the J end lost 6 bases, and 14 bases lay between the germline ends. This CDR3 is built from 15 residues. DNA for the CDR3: TGTGCCAGCAGCTTGTCGGGAGCTTTCACCAATGAGCAGTTCTTC. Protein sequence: CASSLSGAFTNEQFF.

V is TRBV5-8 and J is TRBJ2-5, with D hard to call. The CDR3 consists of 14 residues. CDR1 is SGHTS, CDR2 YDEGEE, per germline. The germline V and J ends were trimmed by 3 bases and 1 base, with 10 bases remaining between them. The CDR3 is CASSSLQVQETQYF. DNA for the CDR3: TGTGCCAGCAGCTCCTTGCAGGTCCAAGAGACCCAGTACTTC.

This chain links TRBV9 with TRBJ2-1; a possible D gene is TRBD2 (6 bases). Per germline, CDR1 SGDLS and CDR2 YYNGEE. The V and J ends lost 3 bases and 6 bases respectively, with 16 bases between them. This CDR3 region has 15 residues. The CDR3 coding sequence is TGTGCCAGCAGCGCCCAGATGGCGGGGCCCAATGAGCAGTTCTTC. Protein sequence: CASSAQMAGPNEQFF. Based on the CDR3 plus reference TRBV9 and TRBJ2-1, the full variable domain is DSGVTQTPKHLITATGQRVTLRCSPRSGDLSVYWYQQSLDQGLQFLIQYYNGEERAKGNILERFSAQQFPDLHSELNLSSLELGDSALYFCASSAQMAGPNEQFFGPGTRLTVL.

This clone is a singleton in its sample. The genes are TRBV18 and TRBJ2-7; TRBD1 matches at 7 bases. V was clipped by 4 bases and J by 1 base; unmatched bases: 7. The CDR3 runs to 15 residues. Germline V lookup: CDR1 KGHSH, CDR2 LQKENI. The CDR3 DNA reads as TGTGCCAGCTCACTAACCGGGACAGATTCCTACGAGCAGTACTTC. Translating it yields CASSLTGTDSYEQYF.

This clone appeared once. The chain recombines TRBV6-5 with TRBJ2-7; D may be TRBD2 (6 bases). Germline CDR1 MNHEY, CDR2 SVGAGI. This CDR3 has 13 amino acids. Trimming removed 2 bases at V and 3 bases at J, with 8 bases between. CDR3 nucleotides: TGTGCCAGCAGTTACGGGGACTTCTACGAGCAGTACTTC. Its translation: CASSYGDFYEQYF.

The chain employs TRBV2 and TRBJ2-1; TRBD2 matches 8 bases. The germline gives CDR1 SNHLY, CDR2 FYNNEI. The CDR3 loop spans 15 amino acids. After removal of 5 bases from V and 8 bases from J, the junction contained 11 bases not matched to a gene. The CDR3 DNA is TGTGCCAGCAGTCCCCCAGCGGGAGTCTGGGATGAGCAGTTCTTC. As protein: CASSPPAGVWDEQFF.

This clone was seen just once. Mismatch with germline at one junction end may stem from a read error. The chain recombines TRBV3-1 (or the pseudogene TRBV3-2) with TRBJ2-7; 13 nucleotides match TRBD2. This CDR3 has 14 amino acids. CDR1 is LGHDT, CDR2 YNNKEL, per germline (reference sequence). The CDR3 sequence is CASSQLGLAGVVDF. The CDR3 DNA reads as TGTGCCAGCAGCCAACTCGGACTAGCGGGAGTGGTAGACTTC.

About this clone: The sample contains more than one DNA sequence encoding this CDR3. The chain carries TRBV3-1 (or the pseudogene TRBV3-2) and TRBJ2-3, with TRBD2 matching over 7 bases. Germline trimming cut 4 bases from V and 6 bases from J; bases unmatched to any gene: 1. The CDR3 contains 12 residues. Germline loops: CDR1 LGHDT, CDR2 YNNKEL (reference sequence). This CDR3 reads CASSLGGDTQYF. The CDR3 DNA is TGTGCCAGCAGCCTCGGGGGGGATACGCAGTATTTT.

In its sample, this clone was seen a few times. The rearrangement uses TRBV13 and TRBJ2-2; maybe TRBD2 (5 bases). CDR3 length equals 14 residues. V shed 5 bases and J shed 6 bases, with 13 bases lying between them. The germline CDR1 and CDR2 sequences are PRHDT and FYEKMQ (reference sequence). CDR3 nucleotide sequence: TGTGCCAGCAGCCCAATGCGGGTAGCCGGGGAGCTGTTTTTT. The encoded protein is CASSPMRVAGELFF.

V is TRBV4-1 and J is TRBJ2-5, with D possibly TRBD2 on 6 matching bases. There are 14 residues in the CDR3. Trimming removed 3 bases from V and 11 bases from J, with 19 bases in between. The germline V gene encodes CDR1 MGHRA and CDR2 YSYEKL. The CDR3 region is CASSHPSGAGAQYF. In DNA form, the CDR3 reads TGCGCCAGCAGCCACCCCTCCGGAGCGGGCGCGCAGTACTTC.